Sequencing of this TCR beta chain was carried out in a study of identical twins. Study-wide points: The conclusions drew on cross-sectional statistical analysis instead of tracking the same donors.

With respect to this clonotype: Its antigen is still unknown.

With template switching, a universal primer site was added, and the cDNA carried unique molecular identifiers. TCRdb itself ran the 5' RACE reads through MiXCR, one entry per CDR3 protein. The profile covers 1.5 million to 2 million distinct CDR3 sequences, with 25% to 35% appearing a single time and around 0.25% taken by the ten largest. V gave up 6 bases and J gave up 4 bases; unmatched junction bases: 8. Germline CDR1 is SGHAT and CDR2 is FQNNGV. The CDR3 spans 14 residues. The chain combines TRBV11-2 with TRBJ1-2; 7 nucleotides line up with TRBD1. Sequenced sample: cord blood. The sequence was collected from a newborn girl in good health. The CDR3 DNA reads TGTGCCAGCAGACCGATAAGGGACAGCTATGGCTACACCTTC. It translates to CASRPIRDSYGYTF.